This is a list of T cell receptor beta chains from one sample in a study of T cells in localized non-small cell lung cancer. Only in-frame clones appear in the TCRdb table, and some are missing; sequencing was by immunoSEQ multiplex PCR. The top ten hold 6.4% of the sample, which has around 40,000 clones, around 85% seen once. The sample consisted of peripheral blood, taken before any cancer treatment. The receptors derive from a man aged 40 to 70 with stage I lung adenocarcinoma. CDR3s include the opening cysteine and the closing phenylalanine or tryptophan. A D gene is named only where the DNA matches it firmly. Clone size is stated in some rows and not others, as once, few, many or a class when expanded.

d_gene	v_gene	abundance	j_gene	CDR3aa	CDR3nt
.	TRBV5-1	.	TRBJ2-3	CASSFGGPDTQYF	TGCGCCAGCAGCTTCGGGGGGCCAGATACGCAGTATTTT
TRBD1	TRBV10-3	.	TRBJ1-1	CAIRPQGASSTEAFF	TGTGCCATCAGACCACAGGGGGCGTCGAGTACTGAAGCTTTCTTT
.	TRBV27	.	TRBJ2-5	CASSSSPHSRIPYQETQYF	TGTGCCAGCAGTTCCTCGCCCCACAGTCGAATACCGTACCAAGAGACCCAGTACTTC
.	TRBV27	.	TRBJ1-2	CASSLDTGGYGYTF	TGTGCCAGCAGTTTAGATACAGGTGGCTATGGCTACACCTTC
.	TRBV7-3	.	TRBJ2-3	CASSFRGRDTDTQYF	TGTGCCAGCAGCTTTCGGGGGCGGGACACAGATACGCAGTATTTT
TRBD1	TRBV7-2	.	TRBJ1-2	CASSLAGQATPYGYTF	TGTGCCAGCAGCTTAGCGGGACAGGCGACACCTTATGGCTACACCTTC
TRBD2	TRBV7-2	once	TRBJ2-5	CASSLPGLAGETQYF	TGTGCCAGCAGCTTGCCTGGACTAGCGGGAGAGACCCAGTACTTC
.	TRBV29-1	.	TRBJ2-1	CSVKGVEQFF	TGCAGCGTTAAGGGAGTGGAGCAGTTCTTC
TRBD2	TRBV12-5	.	TRBJ2-3	CASGLGLAGRDTQYF	TGTGCTAGTGGTTTGGGACTAGCCGGGAGGGATACGCAGTATTTT
.	TRBV6-6	.	TRBJ2-2	CASSYSVQVGELFF	TGTGCCAGCAGTTACTCCGTTCAGGTCGGGGAGCTGTTTTTT
.	TRBV5-4	few	TRBJ2-1	CASSQGLHSYNEQFF	TGCGCCAGCAGCCAGGGGCTACACTCCTACAATGAGCAGTTCTTC
.	TRBV5-5	.	TRBJ1-5	CASSLGKGEGNQPQHF	TGTGCCAGCAGCTTGGGAAAGGGGGAGGGCAATCAGCCCCAGCATTTT
.	TRBV27	.	TRBJ1-5	CASSLGGPYQPQHF	TGTGCCAGCAGTTTAGGGGGGCCATATCAGCCCCAGCATTTT
TRBD2	TRBV5-1	.	TRBJ2-1	CASRFGGDEQFF	TGCGCCAGCAGGTTTGGGGGGGATGAGCAGTTCTTC
.	TRBV7-2	.	TRBJ2-7	CASSSSSHSSYEQYF	TGTGCCAGCAGCTCCTCATCACACTCCTCCTACGAGCAGTACTTC
TRBD2	TRBV5-4	.	TRBJ2-5	CASSAGGEAGGETQYF	TGTGCCAGCAGCGCCGGGGGAGAAGCGGGAGGAGAGACCCAGTACTTC
TRBD1	TRBV19	.	TRBJ2-7	CASSMGQGAWEQYF	TGTGCCAGTAGTATGGGACAGGGGGCGTGGGAGCAGTACTTC